The 11 T cell receptor beta chains presented below share a single source sample, sequenced in a study of identical twins. TCRdb called the 5' RACE reads again in MiXCR, with one record for every CDR3 protein. The sample yields some 1,700,000 distinct CDR3 sequences, more than 30% seen once. The sequenced sample was cord blood. Receptors originate from a newborn girl in good health.

V gene TRBV12-3 or TRBV12-4 combines with J gene TRBJ2-7, with a weak D call TRBD2 (5 bases). This CDR3 is 14 amino acids long. Trimming removed 2 bases from V and 3 bases from J, with 11 bases in between. CDR3 DNA: TGTGCCAGCAGTTTAATTCCACGGGGCTACGAGCAGTACTTC. Protein sequence: CASSLIPRGYEQYF.

The rearrangement links TRBV4-1 to TRBJ1-1, with unresolved D. Trimming left V 1 base short and J 1 base short, with 13 bases between. CDR1 is MGHRA, CDR2 YSYEKL, per germline. This CDR3 has 16 amino acids. In DNA, the CDR3 is TGCGCCAGCAGCCAAGGGCTGCCAGGTGGGAACACTGAAGCTTTCTTT. Its translation: CASSQGLPGGNTEAFF.

The gene calls are TRBV5-1 and TRBJ2-1, with 9 bases that match TRBD1. The J call may be incorrect, as the DNA end agrees better with TRBJ2-7. The CDR3 is made up of 15 amino acids. Germline V gene lookup returns CDR1 SGHRS and CDR2 YFSETQ. This chain's CDR3 is CASAGQGSRYNEQYF. Written as DNA, the CDR3 is TGCGCCAGCGCCGGACAGGGGAGTCGGTACAATGAGCAGTACTTC.

This clonotype has only a few counts. The chain has TRBV19 and TRBJ2-1; D remains unclear. Trimming left V 7 bases short and J 0 bases short, with 7 bases between. Germline V CDR1 and CDR2: LNHDA, SQIVND (reference sequence). The CDR3 has 13 residues. The CDR3 here is CASKLSSYNEQFF. The CDR3 DNA sequence: TGTGCCAGTAAGCTGAGCTCCTACAATGAGCAGTTCTTC. The entire variable domain, with the rest obtained from reference TRBV19 and TRBJ2-1, is as follows: DGGITQSPKYLFRKEGQNVTLSCEQNLNHDAMYWYRQDPGQGLRLIYYSQIVNDFQKGDIAEGYSVSREKKESFPLTVTSAQKNPTAFYLCASKLSSYNEQFFGPGTRLTVL.

V gene TRBV27 combines with J gene TRBJ1-1; possibly TRBD1 for D (6 bases). V lost 5 bases and J lost 5, with 12 bases in between. CDR1 is MNHEY, CDR2 SMNVEV, per germline (reference sequence). The CDR3 totals 13 residues. CDR3 in DNA: TGTGCCAGCAGTGCCACAGGGAGAACTGAAGCTTTCTTT. Protein: CASSATGRTEAFF.

The chain combines TRBV19 with TRBJ2-3; D not resolved. The CDR3 sequence is 16 residues long. The ends were cut back, 3 bases at V and 4 bases at J, with 17 bases in the middle. Germline V gives CDR1 LNHDA, CDR2 SQIVND (reference sequence). CDR3 nucleotide sequence: TGTGCCAGTAGTATCGTACGGCGGTCGAGCCCAGATACGCAGTATTTT. Its translation is CASSIVRRSSPDTQYF.

In its sample, this clonotype was seen a few times. The J gene is TRBJ2-1, the V gene TRBV7-6, with TRBD2 identical over 9 bases. The CDR3 is 13 residues long. Unmatched junction bases numbered 4, after V lost 4 bases and J lost 9 bases. CDR1 is SGHVS, CDR2 FNYEAQ, per germline. The CDR3 DNA sequence: TGTGCCAGCAGCTGGACTAGCGTCGGTGAGCAGTTCTTC. Protein sequence: CASSWTSVGEQFF.

V and J are TRBV20-1 and TRBJ2-1, with D tentatively TRBD2 (5 bases). V dropped 3 bases and J dropped 6 bases, with 12 bases sitting between them. CDR1 and CDR2 (germline): DFQATT, SNEGSKA (reference sequence). The CDR3 is 13 residues long. CDR3 DNA: TGCAGTGCTAGTCGGGGAGTAGGCAATGAGCAGTTCTTC. Amino acid sequence: CSASRGVGNEQFF.

The genes are TRBV5-1 and TRBJ2-3, with D perhaps matching TRBD2 (5 bases). The CDR3 is 12 residues long. The germline gives CDR1 SGHRS, CDR2 YFSETQ. V lost 10 bases to trimming and J lost 0 bases, with 9 bases between them. Written as DNA, the CDR3 is TGCGCCGCGGGCCCGAGCACAGATACGCAGTATTTT. Its translation is CAAGPSTDTQYF.

The J gene is TRBJ1-4, the V gene TRBV11-2, with TRBD1 matching over 9 bases. There are 16 residues in the CDR3. The V segment lost 5 bases and the J segment 3 bases; nucleotides outside the gene matches: 7. From germline, CDR1 is SGHAT and CDR2 FQNNGV. CDR3 nucleotide sequence: TGTGCCAGCAGCCCACGGACAGGGGCAGCTAATGAAAAACTGTTTTTT. Encoded protein: CASSPRTGAANEKLFF.

As regards this clonotype: Mismatch with germline at one junction end may stem from a read error. V usage is TRBV12-3 or TRBV12-4 and J usage is TRBJ1-2, with 9 bases lining up with TRBD1. This CDR3 contains 15 residues. The CDR3: CANSLGTGNNYGYTF. The CDR3, as DNA: TGTGCCAACAGTTTAGGGACAGGGAATAACTATGGCTACACCTTC.